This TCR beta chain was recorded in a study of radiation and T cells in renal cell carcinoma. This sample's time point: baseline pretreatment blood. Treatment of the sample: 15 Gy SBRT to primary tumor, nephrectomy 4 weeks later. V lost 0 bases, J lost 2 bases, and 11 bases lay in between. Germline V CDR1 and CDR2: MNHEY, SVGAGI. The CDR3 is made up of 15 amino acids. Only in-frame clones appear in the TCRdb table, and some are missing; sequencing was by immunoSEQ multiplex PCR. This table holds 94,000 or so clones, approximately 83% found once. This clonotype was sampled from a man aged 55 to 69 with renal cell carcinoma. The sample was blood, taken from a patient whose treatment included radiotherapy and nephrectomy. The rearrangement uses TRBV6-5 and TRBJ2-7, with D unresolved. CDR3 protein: CASSYSNVHAYEQYF. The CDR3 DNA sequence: TGTGCCAGCAGTTACTCTAACGTTCACGCCTACGAGCAGTACTTC.